This T cell receptor beta chain was recorded in a study of STAT5B mutations in CD4+ large granular lymphocyte leukemia. Healthy controls were blood donor buffy coats. Using immunoSEQ multiplex PCR, the repertoire was profiled, and TCRdb retains in-frame clones only, with some absent. In the table there are around 27,000 clones, less than 85% of which are singletons. The sample comprised CD4+ T cells from blood buffy coats. This TCR was sampled from a human donor in good health.

The CDR3 DNA reads as TGTGCCTGGAGGACCGCAGGGGGGTATATGAACACTGAAGCTTTCTTT. This translates into CAWRTAGGYMNTEAFF. The chain recombines TRBV30 with TRBJ1-1, with 7 bases lining up with TRBD1. The CDR3 has 16 residues. Trimming at V came to 3 bases and at J to 0 bases, leaving 10 bases not matched to a gene. CDR1 and CDR2 from the germline V gene are GTSNPN and SVGIG (reference sequence).